A single TCR beta chain is shown here with its context. Its matching antigen is unknown. Following autologous stem cell transplantation, relapse occurred in every patient, and exposure to brentuximab vedotin varied. The data are from a study of PD-1 blockade in classical Hodgkin lymphoma. Study-level points and caveats: By C4D1, diversity of CD4+ TCRs had risen significantly, whereas that of CD8+ TCRs had not.

Trimming took 3 bases from V and 7 from J, leaving 6 bases between them. Germline CDR1 is WSHSY and CDR2 is SAAADI. The CDR3 loop spans 11 amino acids. The method was immunoSEQ multiplex PCR; TCRdb's version includes in-frame clones alone and lacks a portion of them. This table holds about 98,000 clones, roughly 92% found once. The receptor comes from a human donor with classical Hodgkin lymphoma. The source was peripheral blood mononuclear cells (PBMCs), collected at baseline. The V gene is TRBV10-2, the J gene TRBJ1-2; D is ambiguous. The CDR3 region has the DNA TGCGCCAGCAGTGATGCGGGTGGCTACACCTTC. It is translated as CASSDAGGYTF.